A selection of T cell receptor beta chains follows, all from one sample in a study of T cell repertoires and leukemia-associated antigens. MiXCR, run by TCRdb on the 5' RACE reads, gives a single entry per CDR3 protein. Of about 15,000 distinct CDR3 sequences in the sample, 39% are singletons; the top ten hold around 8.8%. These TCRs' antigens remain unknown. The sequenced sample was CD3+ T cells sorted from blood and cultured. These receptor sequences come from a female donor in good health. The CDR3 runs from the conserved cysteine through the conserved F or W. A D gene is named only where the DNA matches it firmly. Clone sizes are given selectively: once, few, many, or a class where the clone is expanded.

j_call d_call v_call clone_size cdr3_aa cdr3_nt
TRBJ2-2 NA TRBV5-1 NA CASSGGGPNTGELFF TGCGCCAGCAGCGGTGGGGGACCGAATACCGGGGAGCTGTTTTTT
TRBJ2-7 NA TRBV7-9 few CASSLSGFTYEQYF TGTGCCAGCAGCTTAAGTGGGTTTACCTACGAGCAGTACTTC
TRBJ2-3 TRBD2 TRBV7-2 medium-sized CASSLKAGGPVDTQYF TGTGCCAGCAGCTTAAAAGCGGGAGGGCCTGTAGATACGCAGTATTTT
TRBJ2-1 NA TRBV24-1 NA CATSDLLGDYNEQFF TGTGCCACCAGTGATTTGCTGGGGGATTACAATGAGCAGTTCTTC
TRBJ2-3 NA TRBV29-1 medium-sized CSVVHGRGSDTQYF TGCAGCGTTGTTCACGGGAGAGGTTCAGATACGCAGTATTTT
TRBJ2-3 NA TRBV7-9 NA CVSSTGTRTDTQYF TGTGTCAGCAGCACTGGCACCCGCACAGATACGCAGTATTTT
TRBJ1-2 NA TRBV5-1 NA CASSSVRDSVEF TGCGCCAGCAGCTCCGTCAGGGATAGCGTGGAATTC
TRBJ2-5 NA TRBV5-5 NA CAGSLGGQGQTQHF TGTGCCGGCAGCTTGGGCGGCCAGGGCCAGACCCAGCACTTC
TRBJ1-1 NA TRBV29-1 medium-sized CSAVRGYTEAFF TGCAGCGCTGTGAGGGGGTACACTGAAGCTTTCTTT
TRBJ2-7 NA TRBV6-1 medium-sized CASSDQGTPREQYF TGTGCCAGCAGTGACCAGGGTACCCCGAGGGAGCAGTACTTC
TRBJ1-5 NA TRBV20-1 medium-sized CSASRGTGNQPQHF TGCAGTGCTAGTCGGGGGACGGGCAATCAGCCCCAGCATTTT
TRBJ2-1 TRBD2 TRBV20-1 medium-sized CSAGVTSGKLENEQFF TGCAGTGCTGGGGTGACTAGCGGGAAGCTGGAGAATGAGCAGTTCTTC
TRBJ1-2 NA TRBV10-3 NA CAINERLGHGYTF TGTGCCATCAACGAAAGACTGGGCCATGGCTACACCTTC
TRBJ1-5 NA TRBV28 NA CASSLLGGRFSNQPQHF TGTGCCAGCAGTTTATTGGGGGGCAGGTTTAGCAATCAGCCCCAGCATTTT
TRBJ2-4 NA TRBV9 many CASSESGALSIQYF TGTGCCAGCAGCGAATCGGGAGCCCTTAGCATTCAGTACTTC
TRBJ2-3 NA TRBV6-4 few CASSVRDRRGTDTQYF TGTGCCAGCAGCGTTCGGGACCGGAGAGGCACAGATACGCAGTATTTT
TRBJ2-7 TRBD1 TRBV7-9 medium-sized CASSASGTGLYEQYF TGTGCCAGCAGCGCCTCCGGGACAGGGCTCTACGAGCAGTACTTC
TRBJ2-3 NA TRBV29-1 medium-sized CSVEWRDTQYF TGCAGCGTTGAATGGAGAGATACGCAGTATTTT
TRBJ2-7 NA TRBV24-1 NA CATSDADSSYEQYF TGTGCCACCAGTGACGCGGACAGCTCCTACGAGCAGTACTTC
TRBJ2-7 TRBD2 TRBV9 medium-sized CASSETSGTYEQYF TGTGCCAGCAGCGAGACTAGCGGGACGTACGAGCAGTACTTC
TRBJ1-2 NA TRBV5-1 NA CASSGTSANYGYTF TGCGCCAGCAGCGGTACAAGCGCAAACTATGGCTACACCTTC
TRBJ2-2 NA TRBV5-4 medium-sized CASSLLRGELFF TGTGCCAGCAGCTTGTTGAGGGGGGAGCTGTTTTTT
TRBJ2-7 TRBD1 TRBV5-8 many CASRGTGGSYEQYF TGTGCCAGCAGGGGGACAGGCGGATCCTACGAGCAGTACTTC
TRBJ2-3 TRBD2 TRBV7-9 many CASSLGTSGSGTPDTQYF TGTGCCAGCAGCTTGGGGACTAGCGGGAGTGGGACCCCAGATACGCAGTATTTT
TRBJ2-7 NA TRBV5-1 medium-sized CASSLGGSGSYEQYF TGCGCCAGCAGCCTTGGAGGGTCGGGGTCCTACGAGCAGTACTTC
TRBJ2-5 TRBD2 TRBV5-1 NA CASSLGLAGDTQTQYF TGCGCCAGCAGCTTGGGTCTAGCGGGAGATACACAGACCCAGTACTTC
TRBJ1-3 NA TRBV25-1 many CASSEYASGASEGNTIYF TGTGCCAGCAGTGAATATGCGTCGGGGGCTTCGGAAGGAAACACCATATATTTT
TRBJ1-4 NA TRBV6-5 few CASRLDRRNEKLFF TGTGCCAGCAGGCTCGACAGGCGTAATGAAAAACTGTTTTTT
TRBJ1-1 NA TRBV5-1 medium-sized CASTRTANTEAFF TGCGCCAGCACTAGGACGGCGAACACTGAAGCTTTCTTT
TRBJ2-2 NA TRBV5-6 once CAGSLLFTPPNTGELFF TGTGCCGGCAGCTTGCTCTTTACTCCACCCAACACCGGGGAGCTGTTTTTT
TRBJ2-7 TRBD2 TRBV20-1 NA CSALGTSGGYEQYF TGCAGTGCTCTCGGGACTAGCGGAGGCTACGAGCAGTACTTC
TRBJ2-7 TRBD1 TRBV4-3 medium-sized CASSQDEGTGAYEQYF TGCGCCAGCAGCCAAGATGAAGGGACAGGGGCCTACGAGCAGTACTTC
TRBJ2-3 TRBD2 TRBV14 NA CASGQAGFTDTQYF TGCGCCAGCGGCCAAGCGGGATTCACAGATACGCAGTATTTT
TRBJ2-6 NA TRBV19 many CASSIHEGSGANVLTF TGTGCCAGTAGTATCCATGAGGGGTCTGGGGCCAACGTCCTGACTTTC
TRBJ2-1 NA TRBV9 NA CASSPGTDNEQFF TGTGCCAGCAGCCCGGGGACGGACAATGAGCAGTTCTTC
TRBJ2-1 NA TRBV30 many CAWAAQGLQQFF TGTGCCTGGGCGGCCCAGGGACTGCAGCAGTTCTTC
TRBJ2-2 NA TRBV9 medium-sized CASSVVGRGTGELFF TGTGCCAGCAGCGTTGTCGGGAGAGGGACCGGGGAGCTGTTTTTT
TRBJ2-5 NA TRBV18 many CASSPVISKAPDRETQYF TGTGCCAGCTCACCAGTGATCTCCAAAGCCCCAGACCGAGAGACCCAGTACTTC
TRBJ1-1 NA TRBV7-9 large CASSGSLEAFF TGTGCCAGCAGTGGGAGTCTTGAAGCTTTCTTT
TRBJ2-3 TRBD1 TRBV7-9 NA CASNSGTGRTDTQYF TGCGCCAGCAACTCCGGGACAGGGAGAACAGATACGCAGTATTTT
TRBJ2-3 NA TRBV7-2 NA CASSRVADTQYF TGTGCCAGCAGCCGGGTGGCGGATACGCAGTATTTT
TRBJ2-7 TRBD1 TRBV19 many CASSTPGTGSAEQYF TGTGCCAGTAGTACCCCCGGGACAGGGAGCGCCGAGCAGTACTTC
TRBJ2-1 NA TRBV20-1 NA CCASSPAQNNNEQFF NA
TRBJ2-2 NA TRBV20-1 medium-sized CSAVEFGLTGELFF TGCAGTGCTGTCGAATTTGGACTTACCGGGGAGCTGTTTTTT
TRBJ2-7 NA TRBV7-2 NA CASSLGWIAYEQYF TGTGCCAGCAGTTTAGGATGGATCGCCTACGAGCAGTACTTC
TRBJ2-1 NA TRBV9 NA CASSARDWTYNEQFF TGTGCCAGCAGCGCCCGGGACTGGACCTACAATGAGCAGTTCTTC
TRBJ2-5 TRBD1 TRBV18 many CASSRGTAETQYF TGTGCCAGCTCCCGAGGGACAGCGGAGACCCAGTACTTC
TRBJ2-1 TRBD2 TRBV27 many CASSFSGSGHNEQFF TGTGCCAGCAGTTTTAGCGGGAGTGGGCACAATGAGCAGTTCTTC
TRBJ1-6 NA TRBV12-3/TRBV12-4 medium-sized CASSSGGGRSPLHF TGTGCCAGCAGTTCGGGCGGGGGGCGTTCACCCCTCCACTTT
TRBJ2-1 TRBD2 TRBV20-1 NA CSASTSGRIEQFF TGCAGTGCGTCCACTAGCGGGAGGATTGAGCAGTTCTTC